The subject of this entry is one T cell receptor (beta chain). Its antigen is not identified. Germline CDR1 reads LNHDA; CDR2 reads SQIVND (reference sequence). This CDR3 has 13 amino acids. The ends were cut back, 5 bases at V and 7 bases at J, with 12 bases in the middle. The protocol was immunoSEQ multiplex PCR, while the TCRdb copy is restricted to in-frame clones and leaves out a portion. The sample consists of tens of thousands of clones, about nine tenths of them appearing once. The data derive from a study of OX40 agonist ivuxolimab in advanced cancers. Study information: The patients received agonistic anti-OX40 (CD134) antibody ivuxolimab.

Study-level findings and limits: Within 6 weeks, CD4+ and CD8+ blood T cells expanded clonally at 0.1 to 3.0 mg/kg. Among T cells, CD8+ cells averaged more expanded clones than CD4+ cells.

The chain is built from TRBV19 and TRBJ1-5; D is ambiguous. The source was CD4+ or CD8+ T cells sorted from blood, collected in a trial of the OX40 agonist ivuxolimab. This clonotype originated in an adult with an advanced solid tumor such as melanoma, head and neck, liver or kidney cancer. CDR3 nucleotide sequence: TGTGCCAGTAGTCGTGCATCCCTCCAGCCCCAGCATTTT. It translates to CASSRASLQPQHF.